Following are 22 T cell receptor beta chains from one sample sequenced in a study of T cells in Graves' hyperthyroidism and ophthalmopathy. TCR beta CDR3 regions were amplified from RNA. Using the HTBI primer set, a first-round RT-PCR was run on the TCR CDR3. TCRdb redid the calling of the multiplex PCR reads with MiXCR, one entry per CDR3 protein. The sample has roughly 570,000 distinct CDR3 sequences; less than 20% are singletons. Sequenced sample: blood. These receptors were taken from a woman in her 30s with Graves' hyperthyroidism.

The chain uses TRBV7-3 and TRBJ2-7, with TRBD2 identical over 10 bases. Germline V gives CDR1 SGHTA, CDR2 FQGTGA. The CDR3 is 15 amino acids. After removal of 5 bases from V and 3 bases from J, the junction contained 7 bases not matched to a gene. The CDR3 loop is CASSPQAGGLYEQYF. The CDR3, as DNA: TGTGCCAGCAGCCCCCAAGCGGGAGGGCTCTACGAGCAGTACTTC.

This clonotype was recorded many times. CDR3 amino acids: CASRLVPVSYEQYF. The CDR3 DNA reads as TGTGCCAGCAGACTAGTTCCCGTATCCTACGAGCAGTACTTC. The rearrangement links TRBV27 to TRBJ2-7; weak D call: TRBD2 (5 bases). Trimming pared 6 bases from V and 1 base from J, leaving 13 bases between. From germline, CDR1 is MNHEY and CDR2 SMNVEV (reference sequence). The CDR3 length is 14 residues.

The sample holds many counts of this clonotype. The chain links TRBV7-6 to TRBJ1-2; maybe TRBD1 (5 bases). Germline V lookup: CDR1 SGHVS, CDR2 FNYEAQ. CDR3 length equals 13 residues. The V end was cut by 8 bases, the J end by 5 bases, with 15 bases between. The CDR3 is CASGGGGSYGYTF. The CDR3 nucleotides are TGTGCCAGCGGCGGGGGAGGTTCGTATGGCTACACCTTC.

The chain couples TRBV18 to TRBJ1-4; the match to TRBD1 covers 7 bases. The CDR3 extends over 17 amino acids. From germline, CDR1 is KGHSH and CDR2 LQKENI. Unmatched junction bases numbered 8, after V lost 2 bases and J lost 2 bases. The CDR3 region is CASSPSTGVLTNEKLFF. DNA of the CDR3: TGTGCCAGCTCACCATCTACAGGGGTGCTCACTAATGAAAAACTGTTTTTT.

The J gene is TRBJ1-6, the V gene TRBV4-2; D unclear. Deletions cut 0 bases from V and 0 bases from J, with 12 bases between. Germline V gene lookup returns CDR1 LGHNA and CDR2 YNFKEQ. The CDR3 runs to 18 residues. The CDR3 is CASSQDGPASSYNSPLHF. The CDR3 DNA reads TGTGCCAGCAGCCAAGATGGGCCGGCGAGCTCCTATAATTCACCCCTCCACTTT.

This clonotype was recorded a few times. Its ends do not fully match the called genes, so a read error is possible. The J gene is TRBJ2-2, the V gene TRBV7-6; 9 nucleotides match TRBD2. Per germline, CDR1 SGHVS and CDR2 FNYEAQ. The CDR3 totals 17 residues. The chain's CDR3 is CASSFIIAGENAGELFF. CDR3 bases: TGTGCCAGCAGCTTTATTATAGCGGGAGAGAACGCCGGGGAGCTGTTTTTT.

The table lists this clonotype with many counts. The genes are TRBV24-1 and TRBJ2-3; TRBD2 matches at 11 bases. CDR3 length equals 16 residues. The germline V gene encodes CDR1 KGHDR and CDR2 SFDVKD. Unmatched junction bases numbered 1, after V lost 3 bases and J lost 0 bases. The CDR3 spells CATSDRTSGSTDTQYF. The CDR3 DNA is TGTGCCACCAGTGATCGGACTAGCGGGAGCACAGATACGCAGTATTTT.

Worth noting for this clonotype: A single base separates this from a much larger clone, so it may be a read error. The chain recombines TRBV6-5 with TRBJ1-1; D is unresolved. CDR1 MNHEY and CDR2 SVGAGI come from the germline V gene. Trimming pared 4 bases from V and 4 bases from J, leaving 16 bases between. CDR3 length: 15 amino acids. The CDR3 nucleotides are TGTGCCAGCAGTTCCTGGAAAGGTATGAGCACTGAAGCTTTCTTT. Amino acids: CASSSWKGMSTEAFF.

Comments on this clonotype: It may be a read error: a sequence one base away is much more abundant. CDR3 region: CASSSSDSARRRGYTF. The CDR3 DNA reads as TGTGCCAGCAGTTCGTCGGACAGCGCTCGTCGCCGTGGCTACACCTTC. The rearrangement links TRBV28 to TRBJ1-2; possibly TRBD1 for D (6 bases). Germline CDR1 is MDHEN and CDR2 is SYDVKM. Trimming took 4 bases from V and 7 from J, leaving 22 bases between them. This CDR3 contains 16 residues.

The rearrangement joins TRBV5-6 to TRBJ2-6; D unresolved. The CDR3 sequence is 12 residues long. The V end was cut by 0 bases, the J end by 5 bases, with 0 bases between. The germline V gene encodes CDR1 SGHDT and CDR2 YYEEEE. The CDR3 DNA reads TGTGCCAGCAGCTTGGGGGCCAACGTCCTGACTTTC. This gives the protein CASSLGANVLTF.

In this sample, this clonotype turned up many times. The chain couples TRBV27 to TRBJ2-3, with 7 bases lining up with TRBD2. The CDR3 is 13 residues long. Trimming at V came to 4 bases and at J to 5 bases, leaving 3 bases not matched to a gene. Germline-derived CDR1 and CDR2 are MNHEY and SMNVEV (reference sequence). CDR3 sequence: CASSWREKDTQYF. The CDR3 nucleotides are TGTGCCAGCAGTTGGCGGGAGAAAGATACGCAGTATTTT.

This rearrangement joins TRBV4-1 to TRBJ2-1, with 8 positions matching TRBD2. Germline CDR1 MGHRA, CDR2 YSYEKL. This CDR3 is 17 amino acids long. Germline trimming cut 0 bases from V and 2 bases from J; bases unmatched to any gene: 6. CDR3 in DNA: TGCGCCAGCAGCCAAGAGCCAGCGGGAGACGCCTACAATGAGCAGTTCTTC. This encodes CASSQEPAGDAYNEQFF.

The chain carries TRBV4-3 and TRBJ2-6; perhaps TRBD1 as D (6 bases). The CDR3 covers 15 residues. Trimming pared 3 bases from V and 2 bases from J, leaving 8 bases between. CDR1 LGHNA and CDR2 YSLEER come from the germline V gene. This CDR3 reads CASSQDRTGANVLTF. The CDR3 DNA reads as TGCGCCAGCAGCCAGGACAGAACTGGGGCCAACGTCCTGACTTTC.

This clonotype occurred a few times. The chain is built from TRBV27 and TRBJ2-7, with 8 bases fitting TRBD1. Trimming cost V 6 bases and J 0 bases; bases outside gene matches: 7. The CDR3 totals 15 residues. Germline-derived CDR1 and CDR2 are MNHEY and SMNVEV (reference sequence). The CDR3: CASSPRTGPSYEQYF. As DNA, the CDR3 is TGTGCCAGCAGCCCTCGGACAGGGCCCTCCTACGAGCAGTACTTC.

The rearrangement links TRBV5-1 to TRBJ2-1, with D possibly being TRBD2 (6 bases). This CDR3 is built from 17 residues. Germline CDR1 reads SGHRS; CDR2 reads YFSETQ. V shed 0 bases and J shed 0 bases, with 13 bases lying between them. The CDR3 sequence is CASSLVVGTHSYNEQFF. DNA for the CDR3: TGCGCCAGCAGCTTGGTGGTTGGGACTCACTCCTACAATGAGCAGTTCTTC.

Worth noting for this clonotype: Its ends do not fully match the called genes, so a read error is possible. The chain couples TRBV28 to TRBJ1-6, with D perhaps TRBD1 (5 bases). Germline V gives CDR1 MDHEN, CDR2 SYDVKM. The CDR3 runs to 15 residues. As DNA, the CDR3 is TGTGCCAGCAGTTTAGGGGGGAACGTGTATTCACCCCCCCACTTT. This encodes CASSLGGNVYSPPHF.

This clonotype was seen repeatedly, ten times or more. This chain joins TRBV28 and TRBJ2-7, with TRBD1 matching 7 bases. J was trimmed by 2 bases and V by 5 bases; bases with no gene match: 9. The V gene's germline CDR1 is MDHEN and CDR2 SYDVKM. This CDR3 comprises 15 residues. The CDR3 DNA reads TGTGCCAGCAGTGGTACCGGGACAGCAGCCTACGAGCAGTACTTC. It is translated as CASSGTGTAAYEQYF.

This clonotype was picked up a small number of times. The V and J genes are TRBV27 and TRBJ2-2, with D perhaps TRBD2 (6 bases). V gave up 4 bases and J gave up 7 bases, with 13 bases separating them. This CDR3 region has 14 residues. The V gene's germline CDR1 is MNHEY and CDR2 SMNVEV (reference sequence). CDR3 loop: CASSSSGAIGELFF. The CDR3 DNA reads TGTGCCAGCAGTTCGTCGGGAGCGATCGGGGAGCTGTTTTTT.

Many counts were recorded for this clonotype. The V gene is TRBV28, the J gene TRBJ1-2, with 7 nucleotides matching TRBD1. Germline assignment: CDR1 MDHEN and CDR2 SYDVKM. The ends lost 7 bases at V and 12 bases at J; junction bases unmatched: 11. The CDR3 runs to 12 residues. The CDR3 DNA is TGTGCCAGCAATACACGGGAGGGGGCAGACACCTTC. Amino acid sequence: CASNTREGADTF.

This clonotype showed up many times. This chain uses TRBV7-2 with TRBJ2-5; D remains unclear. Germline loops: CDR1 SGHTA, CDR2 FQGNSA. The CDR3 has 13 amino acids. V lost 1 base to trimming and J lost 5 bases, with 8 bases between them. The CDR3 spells CASSLVASETQYF. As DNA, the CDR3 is TGTGCCAGCAGCTTAGTAGCCTCCGAGACCCAGTACTTC.

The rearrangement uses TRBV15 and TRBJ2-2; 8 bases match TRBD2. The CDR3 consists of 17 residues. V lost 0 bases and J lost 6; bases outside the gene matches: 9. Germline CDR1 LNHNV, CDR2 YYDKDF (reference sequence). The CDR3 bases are TGTGCCACCAGCAGAGATAAACCGGGAGGGCCCCCCGGGGAGCTGTTTTTT. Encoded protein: CATSRDKPGGPPGELFF.

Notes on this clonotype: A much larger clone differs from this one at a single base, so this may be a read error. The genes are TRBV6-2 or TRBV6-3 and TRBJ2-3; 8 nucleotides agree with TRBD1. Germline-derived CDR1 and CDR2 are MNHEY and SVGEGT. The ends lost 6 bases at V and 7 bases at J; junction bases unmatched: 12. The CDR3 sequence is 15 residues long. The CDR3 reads CASSFPTGATYTQYF. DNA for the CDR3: TGTGCCAGCAGCTTCCCGACAGGGGCGACATATACGCAGTATTTT.